The clone carrying this TCR beta chain has a single count. Its antigen remains unidentified. These data are taken from a study of T cell responses to AZD1222 COVID-19 vaccine. CDR3 length: 14 amino acids. Germline CDR1 SNHLY, CDR2 FYNNEI. Trimming removed 6 bases at V and 2 bases at J, with 13 bases between. Libraries were prepared by immunoSEQ multiplex PCR; TCRdb keeps only in-frame clonotypes and omits some of them. The repertoire holds 150,000 to 200,000 clones, with 92% as singletons. Whole-study results and caveats: Two AZD1222 doses significantly raised spike-specific TCR breadth and depth over controls. A mostly white British donor set with more females was recruited, and clonal diversity was possibly underestimated. Nearly half of unique spike-specific TCRs reportedly avoided B.1.351 and B.1.1.7 mutated regions.

The chain recombines TRBV2 with TRBJ1-2; D not certain. The clonotype originates from an adult in good health. The sequenced sample was peripheral blood, obtained on day 0 of AZD1222 vaccination. In DNA, the CDR3 is TGTGCCAGCAGCCTTATCCGGGGAAACTATGGCTACACCTTC. It encodes CASSLIRGNYGYTF.